This T cell receptor beta chain emerged from a study of patients and donors after allogeneic stem cell transplantation. TCRdb re-derived calls from the RT-PCR reads in MiXCR, one entry per CDR3 protein. The data hold about 960,000 distinct CDR3 sequences, with under 20% observed a single time. CDR3 size: 13 residues. CDR1 is MGHDK, CDR2 SYGVNS, per germline. Trimming pared 6 bases from V and 4 bases from J, leaving 12 bases between. This TCR came from a human donor who was either an allogeneic HSCT recipient or a stem cell or donor lymphocyte infusion donor (not recorded which). It is not recorded whose cells these are; they may come from a transplant donor. The chain couples TRBV25-1 to TRBJ1-1; D is undetermined. Sequencing input: blood, either unsorted or a sorted T cell fraction (not recorded which). The CDR3 loop is CASSVLVGTEAFF. The CDR3 region has the DNA TGTGCCAGCAGCGTTTTAGTAGGCACTGAAGCTTTCTTT.